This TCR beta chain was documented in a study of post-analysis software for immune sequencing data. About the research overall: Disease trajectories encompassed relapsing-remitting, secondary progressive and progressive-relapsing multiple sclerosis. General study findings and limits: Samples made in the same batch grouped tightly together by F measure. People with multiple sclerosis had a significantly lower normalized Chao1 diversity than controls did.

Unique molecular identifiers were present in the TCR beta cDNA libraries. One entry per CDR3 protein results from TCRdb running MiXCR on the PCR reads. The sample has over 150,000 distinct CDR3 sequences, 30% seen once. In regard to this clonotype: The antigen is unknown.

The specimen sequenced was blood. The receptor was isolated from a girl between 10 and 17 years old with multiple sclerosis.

CDR3 DNA sequence: TGTGCCACCACAGGGGCCATGAACACTGAAGCTTTCTTT. Its translation: CATTGAMNTEAFF. V and J are TRBV12-3 or TRBV12-4 and TRBJ1-1; 7 bases match TRBD1. Trimming took 10 bases from V and 0 from J; bases not matched to a gene: 5. The CDR3 covers 13 residues.